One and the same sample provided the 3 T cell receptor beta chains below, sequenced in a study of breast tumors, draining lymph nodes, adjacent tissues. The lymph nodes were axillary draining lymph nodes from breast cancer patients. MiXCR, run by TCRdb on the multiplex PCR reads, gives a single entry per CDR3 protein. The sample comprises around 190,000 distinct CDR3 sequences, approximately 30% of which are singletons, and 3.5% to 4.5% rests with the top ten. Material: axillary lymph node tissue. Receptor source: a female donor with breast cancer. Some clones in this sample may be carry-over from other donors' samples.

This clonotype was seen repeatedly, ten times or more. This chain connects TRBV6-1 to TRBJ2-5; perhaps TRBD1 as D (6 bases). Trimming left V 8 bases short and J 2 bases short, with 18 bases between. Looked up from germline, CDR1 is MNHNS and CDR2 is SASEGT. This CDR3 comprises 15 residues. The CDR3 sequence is CASSNNRAPQETQYF. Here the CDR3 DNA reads TGTGCCAGCTCGAATAACAGGGCACCACAAGAGACCCAGTACTTC.

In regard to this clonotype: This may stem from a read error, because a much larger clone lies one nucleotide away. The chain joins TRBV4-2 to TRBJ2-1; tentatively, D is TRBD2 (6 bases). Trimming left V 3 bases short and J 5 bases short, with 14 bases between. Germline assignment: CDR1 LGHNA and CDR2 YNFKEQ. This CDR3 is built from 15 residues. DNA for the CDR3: TGTGCCAGCAGCCAGAGCGGGCGGAATCACAATGAGCAGTTCTTC. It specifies CASSQSGRNHNEQFF.

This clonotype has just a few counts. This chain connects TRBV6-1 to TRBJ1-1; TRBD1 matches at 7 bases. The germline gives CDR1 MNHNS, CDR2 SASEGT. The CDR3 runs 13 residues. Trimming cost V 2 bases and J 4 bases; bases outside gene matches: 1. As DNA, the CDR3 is TGTGCCAGCAGTGAATACAGGGGCACTGAAGCTTTCTTT. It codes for CASSEYRGTEAFF.